Given below is one T cell receptor beta chain in context. Its antigen remains unidentified. This sample was taken from a study of T cell responses to AZD1222 COVID-19 vaccine. The study, taken as a whole, reports: Clonal diversity was possibly underestimated, and white British individuals and females predominated among donors. Seropositive status at baseline applied to only a handful of AZD1222 recipients. In all cases, repertoires were sampled only after the peak T cell response.

The data were produced by immunoSEQ multiplex PCR, yet TCRdb's version contains in-frame clones alone and is incomplete. Of more than 95,000 clones in the sample, about nine tenths were seen once. This clonotype was obtained from an adult in good health. The sample here was peripheral blood, taken on day 0 of AZD1222 vaccination.

The DNA for the CDR3 is TGTGCCACCGGGGGAGGGTCAGATACGCAGTATTTT. It is translated as CATGGGSDTQYF. This rearrangement joins TRBV24-1 to TRBJ2-3; TRBD2 agrees at 7 bases. The length of the CDR3 is 12 residues. Germline CDR1 KGHDR, CDR2 SFDVKD. The J segment lost 4 bases and the V segment lost 9 bases, leaving 3 bases of the junction unmatched.